These 22 T cell receptor beta chains were sequenced from one sample in a study of T-cell reconstitution after alpha-beta-depleted transplantation in children. Researchers prepared the TCRbeta library using unique molecular identifiers, the study reports. TCRdb re-analysed the PCR reads in MiXCR, keeping a single row per CDR3 protein. The sample records 300,000 to 400,000 distinct CDR3 sequences, 20% to 30% being singletons. This specimen was PBMCs, mostly from graft donor cells, taken 180 days after TCRalphabeta/CD19-depleted stem cell transplant. These receptor sequences come from a male patient under 18 who had a stem cell transplant for acute lymphoblastic leukemia, so the T cells may come from the graft donor.

V gene TRBV29-1 combines with J gene TRBJ1-3; D is uncertain. V was shortened by 5 bases and J by 1 base, with 12 bases between the two germline ends. CDR3 length: 14 residues. CDR1 is SQVTM, CDR2 ANQGSEA, per germline. CDR3 protein: CSVKGLQSGNTIYF. The CDR3 DNA sequence: TGCAGCGTTAAAGGGCTTCAATCTGGAAACACCATATATTTT.

The gene calls are TRBV6-5 and TRBJ2-5; D is uncertain. Trimming pared 4 bases from V and 2 bases from J, leaving 11 bases between. Per germline, CDR1 MNHEY and CDR2 SVGAGI. The CDR3 consists of 14 residues. The CDR3 is CASSLRPYQETQYF. DNA of the CDR3: TGTGCCAGCAGTTTACGACCCTATCAAGAGACCCAGTACTTC.

The rearrangement joins TRBV20-1 to TRBJ2-7, with TRBD2 matching 11 bases. The CDR3 spans 16 residues. Germline V gene sequence: CDR1 DFQATT, CDR2 SNEGSKA (reference sequence). The V segment lost 1 base and the J segment 0 bases; nucleotides outside the gene matches: 5. CDR3 residues: CSARALTSGSSYEQYF. DNA of the CDR3: TGCAGTGCTAGAGCCCTCACTAGCGGGAGCTCCTACGAGCAGTACTTC.

For the CDR3, the DNA is TGTGCCAGCAGCCATCCTCTATCGGGAGGGCCGGGGGAGACCCAGTACTTC. This translates into CASSHPLSGGPGETQYF. V is TRBV9 and J is TRBJ2-5, with 8 bases that match TRBD2. J gave up 5 bases and V 4 bases, and 16 bases lay outside the gene matches. In germline, CDR1 is SGDLS, CDR2 YYNGEE. This CDR3 comprises 17 residues.

The V gene is TRBV3-1, the J gene TRBJ1-1; 7 bases line up with TRBD1. Looked up from germline, CDR1 is LGHDT and CDR2 is YNNKEL (reference sequence). The V gene end was trimmed by 1 base and the J gene end by 3 bases; junction bases not matched to a gene: 11. This CDR3 comprises 17 residues. CDR3: CASSQVPRGKQYTEAFF. DNA of the CDR3: TGTGCCAGCAGCCAAGTTCCCAGGGGGAAACAATACACTGAAGCTTTCTTT.

The rearrangement links TRBV4-2 to TRBJ2-7; 9 nucleotides agree with TRBD2. V lost 4 bases, J lost 2 bases, and 15 bases stayed unmatched. CDR3 size: 18 residues. The germline V gene has CDR1 LGHNA and CDR2 YNFKEQ. The CDR3 reads CASSPRGGSGSAAYEQYF. CDR3 in DNA: TGTGCCAGCAGCCCCCGAGGGGGTAGCGGGAGCGCGGCCTACGAGCAGTACTTC.

The chain combines TRBV7-6 with TRBJ2-7, with D perhaps given as TRBD1 or TRBD2 (5 bases each). Germline CDR1 is SGHVS and CDR2 is FNYEAQ. V lost 3 bases, J lost 5 bases, and 17 bases lay in between. There are 15 residues in the CDR3. CDR3 loop: CASSFGDPGGHEQYF. CDR3 DNA: TGTGCCAGCAGCTTCGGGGACCCCGGCGGCCACGAGCAGTACTTC. Filled out from reference TRBV7-6 and TRBJ2-7, the complete variable domain reads GAGVSQSPRYKVTKRGQDVALRCDPISGHVSLYWYRQALGQGPEFLTYFNYEAQQDKSGLPNDRFSAERPEGSISTLTIQRTEQRDSAMYRCASSFGDPGGHEQYFGPGTRLTVT.

V is TRBV19 and J is TRBJ1-5; TRBD1 aligns across 10 bases. Germline V gene sequence: CDR1 LNHDA, CDR2 SQIVND (reference sequence). The CDR3 runs 16 residues. V shed 4 bases and J 4 bases; nucleotides not matched to a gene: 7. The CDR3 DNA is TGTGCCAGTAGTACCTTCCGGGACAGGGGAAATCAGCCCCAGCATTTT. It is translated as CASSTFRDRGNQPQHF.

In this sample, this clonotype turned up once. The genes are TRBV4-1 and TRBJ2-5; 13 nucleotides match TRBD2. Trimming removed 2 bases from V and 5 bases from J; junction bases left unmatched: 11. The CDR3 has 18 residues. Germline V gene data show CDR1 as MGHRA and CDR2 as YSYEKL. The CDR3 reads CASSQQEGLAGEEETQYF. The DNA of the CDR3 is TGCGCCAGCAGCCAACAGGAAGGACTAGCGGGAGAGGAGGAGACCCAGTACTTC.

This chain uses TRBV29-1 with TRBJ2-4; 7 nucleotides line up with TRBD1. This CDR3 comprises 14 residues. J lost 1 base, V lost 7 bases, and 7 bases had no gene match. Germline V gene data show CDR1 as SQVTM and CDR2 as ANQGSEA. CDR3 sequence: CSATGVGAKNIQYF. The CDR3 DNA reads TGCAGCGCCACAGGGGTGGGGGCCAAAAACATTCAGTACTTC.

At least ten counts were recorded for this clonotype. The rearrangement links TRBV20-1 to TRBJ2-7, with 7 bases that match TRBD2. The germline CDR1 and CDR2 sequences are DFQATT and SNEGSKA (reference sequence). This CDR3 is built from 14 residues. Trimming cost V 2 bases and J 3 bases; bases outside gene matches: 7. CDR3: CSARNSGGGYEQYF. The CDR3 bases are TGCAGTGCTAGAAATTCTGGCGGGGGCTACGAGCAGTACTTC.

The V and J genes are TRBV24-1 and TRBJ2-1; 8 bases fit TRBD1. The trim removed 5 bases at V and 0 bases at J, leaving 2 bases unmatched. This CDR3 spans 15 amino acids. Germline V gene data show CDR1 as KGHDR and CDR2 as SFDVKD. For the CDR3, the DNA is TGTGCCACCAGTGGGGACAGGTACTCCTACAATGAGCAGTTCTTC. Translation: CATSGDRYSYNEQFF.

The V call is TRBV18, the J call TRBJ2-7; perhaps TRBD1 as D (7 bases). Between the trimmed V and J ends, which lost 6 bases and 5 bases, there was a span of 11 bases. Germline V gene lookup returns CDR1 KGHSH and CDR2 LQKENI. The CDR3 has 12 amino acids. The CDR3 nucleotides are TGTGCCAGCTCGCGGGACAGCCACGAGCAGTACTTC. Its translation is CASSRDSHEQYF. The full variable domain, with the rest looked up from reference TRBV18 and TRBJ2-7, is NAGVMQNPRHLVRRRGQEARLRCSPMKGHSHVYWYRQLPEEGLKFMVYLQKENIIDESGMPKERFSAEFPKEGPSILRIQQVVRGDSAAYFCASSRDSHEQYFGPGTRLTVT.

The rearrangement joins TRBV15 to TRBJ2-1; D possibly corresponds to TRBD2 (5 bases). V was cut by 1 base and J by 7 bases, with 11 bases left in between. This CDR3 is 14 amino acids long. Germline V lookup: CDR1 LNHNV, CDR2 YYDKDF (reference sequence). The CDR3 DNA is TGTGCCACCAGCAGAGTTGCCCGAGGGAATGAGCAGTTCTTC. This codes for CATSRVARGNEQFF.

The chain carries TRBV5-1 and TRBJ2-7, with TRBD2 matching 8 bases. Germline CDR1 reads SGHRS; CDR2 reads YFSETQ. The CDR3 runs 15 residues. Trimming took 0 bases from V and 0 from J; bases not matched to a gene: 2. CDR3 residues: CASSLDGRASYEQYF. CDR3 sequence (DNA): TGCGCCAGCAGCTTGGACGGGAGGGCCTCCTACGAGCAGTACTTC.

This clonotype was detected a few times. The chain links TRBV29-1 to TRBJ2-3, with 7 bases lining up with TRBD1. This CDR3 comprises 13 residues. Unmatched junction bases numbered 8, after V lost 4 bases and J lost 7 bases. CDR1 SQVTM and CDR2 ANQGSEA come from the germline V gene. For the CDR3, the DNA is TGCAGCGTTGTTCCGGGACAGCGGAATACGCAGTATTTT. Translation: CSVVPGQRNTQYF.

This clonotype occurred a few times. CDR3 sequence: CSARSLAGDSYNEQFF. The CDR3 region has the DNA TGCAGTGCTAGATCATTAGCGGGAGACTCCTACAATGAGCAGTTCTTC. V is TRBV20-1 and J is TRBJ2-1, with 9 bases matching TRBD2. The CDR3 is 16 residues long. CDR1 and CDR2 from the germline V gene are DFQATT and SNEGSKA (reference sequence). V shed 2 bases and J 0 bases; nucleotides not matched to a gene: 5.

The rearrangement uses TRBV4-2 and TRBJ2-7, with TRBD2 as a possible D gene (5 bases). The V and J ends lost 3 bases and 3 bases respectively, with 15 bases between them. The CDR3 sequence is 15 residues long. Per the germline V gene, CDR1 is LGHNA and CDR2 is YNFKEQ. The CDR3 reads CASSQEKEVLYEQYF. DNA for the CDR3: TGTGCCAGCAGCCAGGAGAAGGAGGTCCTCTACGAGCAGTACTTC.

The chain uses TRBV10-3 and TRBJ2-7; 12 bases fit TRBD1. CDR1 ENHRY and CDR2 SYGVKD come from the germline V gene. The trim removed 4 bases at V and 3 bases at J, leaving 4 bases unmatched. The CDR3 runs 15 residues. This chain's CDR3 is CAISGGQGASYEQYF. CDR3 DNA sequence: TGTGCCATCAGTGGGGGACAGGGGGCAAGCTACGAGCAGTACTTC.

This clonotype turned up a few times. The chain combines TRBV18 with TRBJ1-5; 7 bases agree with TRBD1. Unmatched junction bases numbered 14, after V lost 6 bases and J lost 3 bases. The CDR3 extends over 17 amino acids. Germline V gene lookup returns CDR1 KGHSH and CDR2 LQKENI. This CDR3 is CASSPGRGQNLNQPQHF. The CDR3 bases are TGTGCCAGCTCTCCCGGGCGGGGACAGAATCTCAATCAGCCCCAGCATTTT. Together with reference TRBV18 and TRBJ1-5, the CDR3 gives the full variable domain: NAGVMQNPRHLVRRRGQEARLRCSPMKGHSHVYWYRQLPEEGLKFMVYLQKENIIDESGMPKERFSAEFPKEGPSILRIQQVVRGDSAAYFCASSPGRGQNLNQPQHFGDGTRLSIL.

With respect to this clonotype: At one end, the junction sequence differs from germline, possibly due to a read error. CDR3 residues: CASSLIGTSTDTQYF. CDR3 sequence (DNA): TGTGCCAGCAGTTTAATCGGGACTAGCACAGATACGCAGTATTTT. The chain links TRBV7-3 to TRBJ2-3, with a weak D call TRBD2 (6 bases). The germline gives CDR1 SGHTA, CDR2 FQGTGA. This CDR3 is 15 amino acids long.

The J gene is TRBJ2-2, the V gene TRBV7-2; perhaps TRBD1 as D (5 bases). Trimming removed 2 bases from V and 0 bases from J, with 10 bases in between. The germline gives CDR1 SGHTA, CDR2 FQGNSA. The CDR3 length is 16 residues. The CDR3 region is CASSLSWGPNTGELFF. The CDR3 DNA sequence: TGTGCCAGCAGCTTATCTTGGGGCCCGAACACCGGGGAGCTGTTTTTT.